This T cell receptor (beta chain) was retrieved from a study of blood T cell repertoires in COVID-19. The wider study: The United States, Italy and Spain provided the acute and convalescent COVID-19 samples. From T cells, B-cell-depleted T cells, or PBMCs came the material, which was cDNA or gDNA.

How the authors handled the data: Nucleated cell counts were estimated from reference gene primer amplification. Assay: immunoSEQ multiplex PCR; the TCRdb copy retains only in-frame clones and omits some. V and J calls and clone size come straight from that table; D and trimming were deduced from the DNA. The data hold approximately 100,000 clones, with 75% to 90% observed a single time. Sequencing used peripheral blood. The origin of this receptor is a human donor in a cohort sampled during active COVID-19.

The CDR3 spells CASSLKPAASGSISTDTQYF. As DNA, the CDR3 is TGTGCCAGCAGCTTGAAGCCAGCGGCATCGGGGTCGATAAGCACAGATACGCAGTATTTT. The chain uses TRBV5-5 and TRBJ2-3, with a possible D match to TRBD2 (5 bases). Germline assignment: CDR1 SGHKS and CDR2 YYEKEE (reference sequence). This CDR3 is 20 amino acids long. Trimming shortened V by 1 base and J by 0 bases, and 24 bases separated the two germline ends.